This T cell receptor beta chain derives from a study of T cells in localized non-small cell lung cancer. Turning to this clone: Its target is not known.

Study-level results: A median around 57 of the top 100 tumor clones appeared in adjacent lung.

Some clones are missing from TCRdb's copy, which holds only in-frame ones; the method was immunoSEQ multiplex PCR. Of approximately 2,300 clones listed, about 35% are singletons. CDR1 is LGHNT, CDR2 FRNRAP, per germline. The CDR3 runs 14 residues. Trimming took 5 bases from V and 6 from J; bases not matched to a gene: 6. The TCR originated in a female donor at least 60 years old with stage I lung adenocarcinoma. The sample here was lung tumor tissue, taken before any cancer treatment. The V call is TRBV12-5, the J call TRBJ1-5; 8 bases are shared with TRBD1. This CDR3 is CASGGSGGSQPQHF. The CDR3 DNA reads as TGTGCTAGTGGTGGGTCAGGGGGCTCTCAGCCCCAGCATTTT. Full variable domain (remainder filled in from reference TRBV12-5 and TRBJ1-5): DARVTQTPRHKVTEMGQEVTMRCQPILGHNTVFWYRQTMMQGLELLAYFRNRAPLDDSGMPKDRFSAEMPDATLATLKIQPSEPRDSAVYFCASGGSGGSQPQHFGDGTRLSIL.